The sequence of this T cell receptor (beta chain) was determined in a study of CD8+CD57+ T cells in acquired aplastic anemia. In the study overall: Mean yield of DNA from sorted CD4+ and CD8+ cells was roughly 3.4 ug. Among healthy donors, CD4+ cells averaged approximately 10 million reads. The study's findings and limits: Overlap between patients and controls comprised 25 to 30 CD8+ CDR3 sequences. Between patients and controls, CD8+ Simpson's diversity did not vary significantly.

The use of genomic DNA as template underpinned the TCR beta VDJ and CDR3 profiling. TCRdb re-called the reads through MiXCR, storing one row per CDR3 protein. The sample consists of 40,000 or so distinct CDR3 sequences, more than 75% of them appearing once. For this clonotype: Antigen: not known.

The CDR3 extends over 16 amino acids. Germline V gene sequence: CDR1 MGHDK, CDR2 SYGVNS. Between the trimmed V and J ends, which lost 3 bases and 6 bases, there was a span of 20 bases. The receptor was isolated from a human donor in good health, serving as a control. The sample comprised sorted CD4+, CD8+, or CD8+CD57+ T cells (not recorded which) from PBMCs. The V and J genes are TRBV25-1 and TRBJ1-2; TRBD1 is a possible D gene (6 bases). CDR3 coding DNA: TGTGCCAGCAGTGACCACGGGGGCAGGAAGACGCATGGCTACACCTTC. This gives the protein CASSDHGGRKTHGYTF.